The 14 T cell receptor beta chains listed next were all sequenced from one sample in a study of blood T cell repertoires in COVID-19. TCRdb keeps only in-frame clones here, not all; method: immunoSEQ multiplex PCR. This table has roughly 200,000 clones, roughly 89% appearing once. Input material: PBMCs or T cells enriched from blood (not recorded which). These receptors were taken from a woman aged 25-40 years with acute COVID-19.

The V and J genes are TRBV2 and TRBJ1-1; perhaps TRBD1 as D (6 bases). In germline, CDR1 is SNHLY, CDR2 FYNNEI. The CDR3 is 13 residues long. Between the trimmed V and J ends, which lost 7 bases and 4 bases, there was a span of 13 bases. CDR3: CASKLTGLTEAFF. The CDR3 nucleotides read TGTGCCAGCAAATTAACAGGGCTCACTGAAGCTTTCTTT.

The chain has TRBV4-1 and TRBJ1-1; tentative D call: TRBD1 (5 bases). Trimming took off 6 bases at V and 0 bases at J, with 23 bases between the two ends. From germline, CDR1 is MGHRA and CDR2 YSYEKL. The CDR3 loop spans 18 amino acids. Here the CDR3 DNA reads TGCGCCAGCAGTCCCCTCGGAGGGCGCGGGGGTATGAACACTGAAGCTTTCTTT. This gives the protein CASSPLGGRGGMNTEAFF.

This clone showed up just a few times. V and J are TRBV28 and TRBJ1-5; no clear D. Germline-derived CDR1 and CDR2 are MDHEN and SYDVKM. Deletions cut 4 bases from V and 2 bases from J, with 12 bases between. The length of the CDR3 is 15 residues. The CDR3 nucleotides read TGTGCCAGCAGTTCCGCGGGAGGCGGCAATCAGCCCCAGCATTTT. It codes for CASSSAGGGNQPQHF.

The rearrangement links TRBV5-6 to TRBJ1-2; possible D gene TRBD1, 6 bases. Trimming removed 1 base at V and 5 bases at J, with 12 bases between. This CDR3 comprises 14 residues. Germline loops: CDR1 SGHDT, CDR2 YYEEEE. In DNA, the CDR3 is TGTGCCAGCAGCTTGAACAGGGCGGTGTATGGCTACACCTTC. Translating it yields CASSLNRAVYGYTF.

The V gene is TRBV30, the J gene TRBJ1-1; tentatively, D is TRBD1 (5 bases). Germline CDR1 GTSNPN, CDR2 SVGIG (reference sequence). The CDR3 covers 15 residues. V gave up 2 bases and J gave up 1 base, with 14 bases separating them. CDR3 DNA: TGTGCCTGGAGTTACCCCGCGGGGGGGAACACTGAAGCTTTCTTT. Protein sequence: CAWSYPAGGNTEAFF.

In DNA form, the CDR3 reads TGCGCCAGCAGCTGGGACAGGGCGTATGGCTACACCTTC. Protein sequence: CASSWDRAYGYTF. This sequence joins TRBV5-1 and TRBJ1-2; the match to TRBD1 covers 9 bases. The ends lost 3 bases at V and 5 bases at J; junction bases unmatched: 2. Germline V gene data show CDR1 as SGHRS and CDR2 as YFSETQ. The CDR3 runs to 13 residues.

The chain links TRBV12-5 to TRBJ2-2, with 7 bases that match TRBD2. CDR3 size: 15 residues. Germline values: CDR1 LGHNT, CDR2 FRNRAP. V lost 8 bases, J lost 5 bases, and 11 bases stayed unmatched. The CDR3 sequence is CASTPSSGGTGELFF. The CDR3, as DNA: TGTGCTAGTACTCCTTCCTCGGGGGGAACCGGGGAGCTGTTTTTT.

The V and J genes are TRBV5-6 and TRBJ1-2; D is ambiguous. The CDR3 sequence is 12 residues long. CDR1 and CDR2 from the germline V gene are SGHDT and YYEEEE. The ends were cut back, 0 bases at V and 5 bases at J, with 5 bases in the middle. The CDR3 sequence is CASSLVPYGYTF. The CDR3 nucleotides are TGTGCCAGCAGCTTGGTTCCATATGGCTACACCTTC. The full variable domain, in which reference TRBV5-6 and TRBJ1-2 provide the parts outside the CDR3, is DAGVTQSPTHLIKTRGQQVTLRCSPKSGHDTVSWYQQALGQGPQFIFQYYEEEERQRGNFPDRFSGHQFPNYSSELNVNALLLGDSALYLCASSLVPYGYTFGSGTRLTVV.

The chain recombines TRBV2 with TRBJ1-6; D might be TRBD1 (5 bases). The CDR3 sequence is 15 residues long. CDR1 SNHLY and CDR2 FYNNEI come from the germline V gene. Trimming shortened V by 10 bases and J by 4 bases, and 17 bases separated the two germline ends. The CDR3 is CATLGGPLYNSPLHF. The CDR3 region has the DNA TGTGCCACCCTGGGGGGACCCCTTTATAATTCACCCCTCCACTTT.

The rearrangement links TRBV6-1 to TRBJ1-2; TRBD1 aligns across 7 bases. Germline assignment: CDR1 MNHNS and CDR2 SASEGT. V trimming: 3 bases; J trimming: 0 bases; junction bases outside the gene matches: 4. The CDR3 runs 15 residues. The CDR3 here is CASSERDSPNYGYTF. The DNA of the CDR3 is TGTGCCAGCAGTGAGAGGGACAGCCCTAACTATGGCTACACCTTC.

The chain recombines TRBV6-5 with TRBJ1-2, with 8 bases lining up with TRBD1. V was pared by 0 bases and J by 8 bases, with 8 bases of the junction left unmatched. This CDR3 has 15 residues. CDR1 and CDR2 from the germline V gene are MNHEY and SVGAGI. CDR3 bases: TGTGCCAGCAGTTACTCGACAGGGGCCTCCTACGGCTACACCTTC. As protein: CASSYSTGASYGYTF.

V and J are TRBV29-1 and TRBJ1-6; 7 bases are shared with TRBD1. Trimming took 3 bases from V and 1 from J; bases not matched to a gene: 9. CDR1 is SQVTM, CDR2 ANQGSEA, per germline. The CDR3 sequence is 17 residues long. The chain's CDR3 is CSVDPQTGKSYNSPLHF. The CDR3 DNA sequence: TGCAGCGTTGACCCACAGACAGGGAAATCCTATAATTCACCCCTCCACTTT.

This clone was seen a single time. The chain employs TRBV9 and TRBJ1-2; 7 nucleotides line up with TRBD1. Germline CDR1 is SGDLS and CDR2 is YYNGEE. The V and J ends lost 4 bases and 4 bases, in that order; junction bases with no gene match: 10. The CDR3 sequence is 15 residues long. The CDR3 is CASSHPRTGIYGYTF. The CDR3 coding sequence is TGTGCCAGCAGCCATCCCCGGACAGGCATCTATGGCTACACCTTC.

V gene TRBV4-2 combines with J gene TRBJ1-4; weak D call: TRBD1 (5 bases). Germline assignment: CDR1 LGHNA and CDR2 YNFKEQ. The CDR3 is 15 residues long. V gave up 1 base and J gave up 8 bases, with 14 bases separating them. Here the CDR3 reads CASSQGWQGNEKLFF. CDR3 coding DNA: TGTGCCAGCAGCCAAGGTTGGCAGGGAAACGAAAAACTGTTTTTT.